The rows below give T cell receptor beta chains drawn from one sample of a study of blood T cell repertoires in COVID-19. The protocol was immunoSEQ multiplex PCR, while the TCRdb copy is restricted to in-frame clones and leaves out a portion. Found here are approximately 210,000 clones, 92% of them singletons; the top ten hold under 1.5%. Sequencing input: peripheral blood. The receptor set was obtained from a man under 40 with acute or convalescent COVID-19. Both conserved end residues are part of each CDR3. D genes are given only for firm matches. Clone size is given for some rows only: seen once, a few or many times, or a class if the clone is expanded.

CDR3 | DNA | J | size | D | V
CASSYARGGFGNTIYF | TGTGCCAGCAGTTACGCACGTGGAGGCTTCGGAAACACCATATATTTT | TRBJ1-3 | - | - | TRBV6-2/TRBV6-3
CASSLGGQETQYF | TGCGCCAGCAGCTTGGGAGGGCAAGAGACCCAGTACTTC | TRBJ2-5 | - | - | TRBV5-1
CASSYSEGPQGYGYTF | TGTGCCAGCAGTTACTCGGAGGGACCACAGGGGTATGGCTACACCTTC | TRBJ1-2 | - | TRBD1 | TRBV6-6
CASGSGTSYNEQFF | TGTGCCAGCGGGAGCGGAACTTCCTACAATGAGCAGTTCTTC | TRBJ2-1 | once | - | TRBV14
CASSSSTNLGETQYF | TGTGCCAGCAGCTCCTCGACTAACCTAGGGGAGACCCAGTACTTC | TRBJ2-5 | once | - | TRBV7-3
CASTLTSGSLEQYF | TGCGCCAGCACCCTGACTAGCGGGAGCCTCGAGCAGTACTTC | TRBJ2-7 | - | TRBD2 | TRBV5-1
CASRTDFYEQYF | TGTGCCAGCAGGACCGACTTTTACGAGCAGTACTTC | TRBJ2-7 | - | - | TRBV6-5
CASSPSDSNYGYTF | TGTGCCAGTAGTCCGTCGGACAGTAACTATGGCTACACCTTC | TRBJ1-2 | - | - | TRBV19
CASLPLSGWEEGYEQYF | TGTGCCAGTTTACCCCTCTCAGGCTGGGAAGAGGGCTACGAGCAGTACTTC | TRBJ2-7 | - | - | TRBV7-9
CASSSLQGAGANVLTF | TGTGCCAGCAGCTCGTTGCAGGGGGCTGGGGCCAACGTCCTGACTTTC | TRBJ2-6 | - | TRBD1 | TRBV5-6
CSVNLAGGGETQYF | TGCAGCGTTAACCTAGCGGGAGGAGGGGAGACCCAGTACTTC | TRBJ2-5 | - | TRBD2 | TRBV29-1
CASSNVAGAYNEQFF | TGTGCCAGTAGTAACGTAGCGGGGGCGTACAATGAGCAGTTCTTC | TRBJ2-1 | - | TRBD2 | TRBV19
CASSRTSASYNEQFF | TGTGCCAGCAGCCGGACTAGCGCGTCCTACAATGAGCAGTTCTTC | TRBJ2-1 | - | TRBD2 | TRBV7-3
CASTQGSYNSPLHF | TGTGCCAGTACCCAGGGCTCCTATAATTCACCCCTCCACTTT | TRBJ1-6 | once | - | TRBV19
CAWKPPGGEYGYTF | TGTGCCTGGAAGCCCCCGGGGGGCGAGTATGGCTACACCTTC | TRBJ1-2 | - | - | TRBV30
CASSLLLGVGYNEQFF | TGTGCCAGCAGCCTACTCCTCGGGGTCGGATACAATGAGCAGTTCTTC | TRBJ2-1 | - | - | TRBV14
CASGRTGLLGEKLFF | TGTGCTAGTGGCCGTACAGGGCTGCTTGGGGAAAAACTGTTTTTT | TRBJ1-4 | once | - | TRBV12-5
CASSFSLSADIQYF | TGTGCCAGCAGCTTCTCCCTAAGCGCTGACATTCAGTACTTC | TRBJ2-4 | - | - | TRBV7-9
CSAFRVARAFF | TGCAGTGCTTTCAGGGTTGCGCGAGCTTTCTTT | TRBJ1-1 | - | - | TRBV20-1
CASSAELGQYF | TGCGCCAGCAGTGCGGAGCTGGGGCAGTACTTC | TRBJ2-7 | - | - | TRBV10-2
CASSLTKTGPYNQPQHF | TGTGCCAGCAGTCTTACTAAGACAGGGCCTTACAATCAGCCCCAGCATTTT | TRBJ1-5 | - | TRBD1 | TRBV28
CASRPTGAPNQPQHF | TGTGCCAGCAGACCCACAGGGGCTCCGAATCAGCCCCAGCATTTT | TRBJ1-5 | - | TRBD1 | TRBV28
CASSDGGTSGRRRTDTQYF | TGTGCCAGCAGTGATGGCGGGACTAGCGGGAGGAGACGCACAGATACGCAGTATTTT | TRBJ2-3 | - | TRBD2 | TRBV6-1
CASSQRGQGKSPLHF | TGTGCCAGCAGCCAAAGGGGGCAGGGGAAGTCACCCCTCCACTTT | TRBJ1-6 | - | TRBD1 | TRBV3-1/TRBV3-2
CASSPPLAGEDEQYF | TGTGCCAGCTCACCACCACTAGCGGGGGAAGACGAGCAGTACTTC | TRBJ2-7 | - | TRBD2 | TRBV18
CASSLNSEAFF | TGTGCCAGCTCACTAAATAGTGAAGCTTTCTTT | TRBJ1-1 | - | - | TRBV18
CASSEQGADGYTF | TGTGCCAGCAGTGAACAGGGGGCTGATGGCTACACCTTC | TRBJ1-2 | - | TRBD1 | TRBV2
CASSPTRYHGYTF | TGTGCCAGCAGCCCGACGAGGTATCATGGCTACACCTTC | TRBJ1-2 | - | - | TRBV3-1/TRBV3-2
CASRRDRDQPQHF | TGTGCCAGCAGGAGGGACAGGGATCAGCCCCAGCATTTT | TRBJ1-5 | - | TRBD1 | TRBV2
CASSRITGFGEQFF | TGTGCCAGTAGCCGGATAACAGGGTTTGGTGAGCAGTTCTTC | TRBJ2-1 | - | - | TRBV19
CASSLRRSQGYTF | TGTGCCAGCAGTTTGCGGAGGAGCCAAGGCTACACCTTC | TRBJ1-2 | - | - | TRBV28
CASSLRRDPADTQYF | TGTGCCAGCAGCTTACGGCGGGATCCAGCAGATACGCAGTATTTT | TRBJ2-3 | - | - | TRBV7-3
CASSLFREETQYF | TGTGCCAGCAGCTTATTCAGGGAAGAGACCCAGTACTTC | TRBJ2-5 | - | - | TRBV7-3
CASSYRAGTGHTYEQYF | TGTGCCAGCAGTTATCGCGCCGGGACAGGGCACACCTACGAGCAGTACTTC | TRBJ2-7 | - | TRBD1 | TRBV2
CAWSLSLNGYTF | TGTGCCTGGAGTCTGAGCCTCAATGGCTACACCTTC | TRBJ1-2 | - | - | TRBV30
CASSPRGIGSYEQYF | TGTGCCAGCTCACCAAGGGGTATAGGTTCCTACGAGCAGTACTTC | TRBJ2-7 | - | - | TRBV18
CASSIPQGADGYTF | TGTGCCAGTAGTATTCCACAGGGGGCGGATGGCTACACCTTC | TRBJ1-2 | - | TRBD1 | TRBV19
CASNRQGSLAEAFF | TGTGCCAGCAATAGACAGGGAAGTCTGGCTGAAGCTTTCTTT | TRBJ1-1 | - | TRBD1 | TRBV6-5
CASSLLGTGEETQYF | TGTGCCAGCAGTTTGCTCGGGACAGGGGAAGAGACCCAGTACTTC | TRBJ2-5 | - | TRBD1 | TRBV28
CASSSLRPDTQYF | TGCGCCAGCAGCTCACTCCGCCCAGATACGCAGTATTTT | TRBJ2-3 | - | - | TRBV5-1
CASSRTGGSGNTIYF | TGTGCCAGCAGCAGGACAGGGGGTTCCGGAAACACCATATATTTT | TRBJ1-3 | - | - | TRBV21-1
CASSVGRRQGKAFF | TGTGCCAGCAGCGTGGGTCGTAGGCAGGGAAAAGCTTTCTTT | TRBJ1-1 | - | - | TRBV9